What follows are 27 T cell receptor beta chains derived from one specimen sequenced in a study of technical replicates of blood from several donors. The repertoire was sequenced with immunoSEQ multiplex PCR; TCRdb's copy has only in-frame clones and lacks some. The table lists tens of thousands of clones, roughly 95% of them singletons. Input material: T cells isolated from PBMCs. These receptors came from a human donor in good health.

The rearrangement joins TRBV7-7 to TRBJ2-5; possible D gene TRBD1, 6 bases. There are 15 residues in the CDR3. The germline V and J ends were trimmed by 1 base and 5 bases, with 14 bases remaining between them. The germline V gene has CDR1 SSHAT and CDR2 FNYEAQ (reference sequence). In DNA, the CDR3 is TGTGCCAGCAGCTTAGTTCTGGGGGCCAGGGAGACCCAGTACTTC. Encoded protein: CASSLVLGARETQYF.

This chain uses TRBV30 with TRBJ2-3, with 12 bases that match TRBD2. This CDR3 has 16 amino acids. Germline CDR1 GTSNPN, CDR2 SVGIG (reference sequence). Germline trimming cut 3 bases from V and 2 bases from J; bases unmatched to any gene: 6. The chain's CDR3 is CAWSAGLAGYTDTQYF. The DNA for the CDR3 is TGTGCCTGGAGCGCCGGACTAGCGGGATACACAGATACGCAGTATTTT. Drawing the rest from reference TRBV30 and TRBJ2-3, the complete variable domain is SQTIHQWPATLVQPVGSPLSLECTVEGTSNPNLYWYRQAAGRGLQLLFYSVGIGQISSEVPQNLSASRPQDRQFILSSKKLLLSDSGFYLCAWSAGLAGYTDTQYFGPGTRLTVL.

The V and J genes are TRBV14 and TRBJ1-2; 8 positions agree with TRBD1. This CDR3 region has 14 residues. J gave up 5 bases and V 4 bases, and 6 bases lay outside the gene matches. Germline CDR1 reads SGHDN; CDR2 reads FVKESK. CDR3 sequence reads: CASSRGQGIYGYTF. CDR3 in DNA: TGTGCCAGCAGCCGCGGACAGGGAATTTATGGCTACACCTTC.

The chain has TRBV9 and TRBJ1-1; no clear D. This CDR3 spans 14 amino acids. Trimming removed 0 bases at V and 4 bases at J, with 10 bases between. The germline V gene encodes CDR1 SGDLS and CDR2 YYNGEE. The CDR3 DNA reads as TGTGCCAGCAGCGTAGGAACAGCTTTCACTGAAGCTTTCTTT. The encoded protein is CASSVGTAFTEAFF.

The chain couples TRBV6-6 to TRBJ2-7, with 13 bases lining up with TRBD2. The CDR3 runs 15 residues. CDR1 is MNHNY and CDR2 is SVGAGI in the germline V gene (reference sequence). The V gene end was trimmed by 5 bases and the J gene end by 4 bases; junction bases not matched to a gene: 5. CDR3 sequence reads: CASSHGTSGIYEQYF. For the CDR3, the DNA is TGTGCCAGCAGTCACGGGACTAGCGGGATTTACGAGCAGTACTTC.

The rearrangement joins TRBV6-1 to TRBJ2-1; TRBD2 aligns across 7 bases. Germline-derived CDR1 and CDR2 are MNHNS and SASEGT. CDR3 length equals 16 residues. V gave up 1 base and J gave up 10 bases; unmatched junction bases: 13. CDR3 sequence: CASSEVIGRSRGEQFF. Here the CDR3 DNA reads TGTGCCAGCAGTGAAGTTATCGGGAGGTCTAGGGGAGAGCAGTTCTTC.

CDR3 region: CASRPSPLTGELFF. For the CDR3, the DNA is TGCGCCAGCAGGCCGAGCCCTTTGACCGGGGAGCTGTTTTTT. The chain uses TRBV4-3 and TRBJ2-2, with no clear D. This CDR3 comprises 14 residues. Trimming pared 6 bases from V and 5 bases from J, leaving 13 bases between. CDR1 LGHNA and CDR2 YSLEER come from the germline V gene.

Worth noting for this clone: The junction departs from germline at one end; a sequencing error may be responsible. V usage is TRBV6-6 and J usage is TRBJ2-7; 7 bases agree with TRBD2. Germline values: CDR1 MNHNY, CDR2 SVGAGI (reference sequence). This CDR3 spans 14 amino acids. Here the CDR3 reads CASSYSGLRGGAFF. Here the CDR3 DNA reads TGTGCCAGCAGTTACTCCGGCTTACGGGGAGGGGCCTTTTTC.

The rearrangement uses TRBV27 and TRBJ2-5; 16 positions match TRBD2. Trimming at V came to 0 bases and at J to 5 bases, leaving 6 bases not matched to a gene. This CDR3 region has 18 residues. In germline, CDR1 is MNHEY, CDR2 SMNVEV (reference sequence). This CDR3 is CASSLSGTSGRATETQYF. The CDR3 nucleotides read TGTGCCAGCAGTTTATCGGGGACTAGCGGGAGGGCCACGGAGACCCAGTACTTC.

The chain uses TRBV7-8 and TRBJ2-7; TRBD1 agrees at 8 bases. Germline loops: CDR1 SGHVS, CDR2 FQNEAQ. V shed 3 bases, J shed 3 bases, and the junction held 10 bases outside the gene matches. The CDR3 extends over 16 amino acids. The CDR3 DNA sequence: TGTGCCAGCAGCTTGCCCGGGACAGGATCGGGCTACGAGCAGTACTTC. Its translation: CASSLPGTGSGYEQYF.

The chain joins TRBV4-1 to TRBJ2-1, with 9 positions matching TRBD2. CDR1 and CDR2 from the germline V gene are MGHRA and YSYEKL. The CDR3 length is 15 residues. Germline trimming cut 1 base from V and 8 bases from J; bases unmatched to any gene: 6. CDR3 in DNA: TGCGCCAGCAGCCAAGTGGCGGGAGGGCCGTATGAGCAGTTCTTC. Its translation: CASSQVAGGPYEQFF.

CDR3 amino acids: CASSLRREGSEQYF. The DNA for the CDR3 is TGTGCCAGCAGCTTGAGGCGGGAGGGAAGCGAGCAGTACTTC. The rearrangement joins TRBV5-6 to TRBJ2-7; TRBD2 aligns across 9 bases. The CDR3 totals 14 residues. Germline V CDR1 and CDR2: SGHDT, YYEEEE. V lost 1 base to trimming and J lost 6 bases; unmatched junction nucleotides: 5.

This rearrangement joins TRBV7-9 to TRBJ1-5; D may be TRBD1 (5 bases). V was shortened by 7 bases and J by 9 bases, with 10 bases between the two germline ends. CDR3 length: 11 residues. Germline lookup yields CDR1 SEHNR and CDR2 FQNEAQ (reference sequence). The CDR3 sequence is CASTNTGPQHF. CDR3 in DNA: TGTGCCAGCACTAATACAGGGCCCCAGCATTTT.

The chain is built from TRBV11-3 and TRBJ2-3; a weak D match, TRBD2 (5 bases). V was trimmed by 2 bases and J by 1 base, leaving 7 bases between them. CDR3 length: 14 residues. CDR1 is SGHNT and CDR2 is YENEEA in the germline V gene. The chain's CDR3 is CASSLHGGTDTQYF. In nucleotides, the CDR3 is TGTGCCAGCAGCTTACACGGGGGCACAGATACGCAGTATTTT.

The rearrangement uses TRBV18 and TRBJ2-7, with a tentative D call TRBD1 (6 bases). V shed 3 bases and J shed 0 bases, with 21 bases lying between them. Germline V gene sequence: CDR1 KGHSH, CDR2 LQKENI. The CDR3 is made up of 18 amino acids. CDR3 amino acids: CASSPGVTTGLNSYEQYF. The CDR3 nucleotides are TGTGCCAGCTCACCGGGCGTAACAACAGGGCTGAACTCCTACGAGCAGTACTTC.

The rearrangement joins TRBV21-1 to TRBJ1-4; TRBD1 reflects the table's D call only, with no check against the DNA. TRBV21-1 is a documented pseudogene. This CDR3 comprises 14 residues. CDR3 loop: CARPRRVLNEKLFF. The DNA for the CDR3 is TGTGCCAGACCACGCAGGGTCCTTAATGAAAAACTGTTTTTT.

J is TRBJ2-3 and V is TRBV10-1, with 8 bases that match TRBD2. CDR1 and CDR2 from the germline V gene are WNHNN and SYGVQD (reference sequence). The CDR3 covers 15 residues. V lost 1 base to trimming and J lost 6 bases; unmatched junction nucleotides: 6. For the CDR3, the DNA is TGCGCCAGCAGTGAGTTAGCGGGATTTGGGGATACGCAGTATTTT. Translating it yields CASSELAGFGDTQYF.

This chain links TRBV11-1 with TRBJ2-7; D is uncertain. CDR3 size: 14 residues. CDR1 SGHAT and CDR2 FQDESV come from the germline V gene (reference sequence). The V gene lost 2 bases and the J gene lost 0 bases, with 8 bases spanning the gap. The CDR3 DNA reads TGTGCCAGCAGCTTAATAGTAAACTCCTACGAGCAGTACTTC. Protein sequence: CASSLIVNSYEQYF.

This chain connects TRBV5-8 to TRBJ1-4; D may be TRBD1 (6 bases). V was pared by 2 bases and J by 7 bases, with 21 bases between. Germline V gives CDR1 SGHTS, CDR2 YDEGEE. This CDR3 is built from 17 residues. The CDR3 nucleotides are TGTGCCAGCAGCTTTCCGGGACAACCGAGGGAGTCTGAAAAACTGTTTTTT. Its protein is CASSFPGQPRESEKLFF.

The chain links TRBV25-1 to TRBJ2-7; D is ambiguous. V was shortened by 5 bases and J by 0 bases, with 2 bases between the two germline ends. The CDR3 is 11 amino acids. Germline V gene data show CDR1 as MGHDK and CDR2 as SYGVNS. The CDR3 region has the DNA TGTGCCAGCAGTCACTCCTACGAGCAGTACTTC. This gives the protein CASSHSYEQYF.

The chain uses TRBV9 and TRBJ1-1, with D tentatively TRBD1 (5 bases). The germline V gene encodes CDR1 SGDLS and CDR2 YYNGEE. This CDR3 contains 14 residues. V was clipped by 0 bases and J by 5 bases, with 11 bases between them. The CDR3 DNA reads TGTGCCAGCAGCGTAGGCGAGGGGAGGACTGAAGCTTTCTTT. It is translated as CASSVGEGRTEAFF.

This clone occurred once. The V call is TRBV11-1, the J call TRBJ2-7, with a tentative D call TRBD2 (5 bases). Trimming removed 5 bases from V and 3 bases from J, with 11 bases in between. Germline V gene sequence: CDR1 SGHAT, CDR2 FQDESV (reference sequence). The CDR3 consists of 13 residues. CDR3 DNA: TGTGCCAGCAGCCCAGGACGGGGCTACGAGCAGTACTTC. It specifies CASSPGRGYEQYF.

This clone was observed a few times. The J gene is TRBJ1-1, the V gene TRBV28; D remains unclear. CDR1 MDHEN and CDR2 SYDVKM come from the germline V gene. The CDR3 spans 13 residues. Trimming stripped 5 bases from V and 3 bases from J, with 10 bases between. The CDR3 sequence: CASSVGVHTEAFF. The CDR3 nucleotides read TGTGCCAGCAGTGTGGGAGTACACACTGAAGCTTTCTTT. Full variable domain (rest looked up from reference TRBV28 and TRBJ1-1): DVKVTQSSRYLVKRTGEKVFLECVQDMDHENMFWYRQDPGLGLRLIYFSYDVKMKEKGDIPEGYSVSREKKERFSLILESASTNQTSMYLCASSVGVHTEAFFGQGTRLTVV.

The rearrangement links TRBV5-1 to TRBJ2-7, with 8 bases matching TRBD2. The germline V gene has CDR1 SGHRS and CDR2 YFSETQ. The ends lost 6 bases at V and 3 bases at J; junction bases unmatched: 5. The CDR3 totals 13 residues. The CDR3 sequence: CASMRAGGYEQYF. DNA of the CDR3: TGCGCCAGCATGAGGGCGGGGGGCTACGAGCAGTACTTC.

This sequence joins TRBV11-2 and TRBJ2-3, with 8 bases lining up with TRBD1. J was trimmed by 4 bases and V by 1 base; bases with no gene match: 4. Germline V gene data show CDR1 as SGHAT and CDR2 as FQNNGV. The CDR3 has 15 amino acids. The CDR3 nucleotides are TGTGCCAGCAGCTTAGGCCCAGGGGGCGCAGATACGCAGTATTTT. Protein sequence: CASSLGPGGADTQYF.

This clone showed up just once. The chain's CDR3 is CASSLVGGQGDQPQHF. The CDR3 DNA is TGTGCCAGCAGCTTAGTAGGGGGACAGGGAGATCAGCCCCAGCATTTT. The chain uses TRBV7-6 and TRBJ1-5; 9 bases fit TRBD1. After removal of 1 base from V and 5 bases from J, the junction contained 6 bases not matched to a gene. The CDR3 runs to 16 residues. Germline CDR1 SGHVS, CDR2 FNYEAQ.

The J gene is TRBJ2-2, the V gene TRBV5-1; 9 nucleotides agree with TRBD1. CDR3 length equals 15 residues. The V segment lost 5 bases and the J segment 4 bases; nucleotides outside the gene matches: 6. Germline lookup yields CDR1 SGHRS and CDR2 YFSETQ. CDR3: CASSWTGDFTGELFF. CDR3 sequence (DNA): TGCGCCAGCAGTTGGACAGGGGACTTCACCGGGGAGCTGTTTTTT.